This T cell receptor (beta chain) was captured in a study of T cell responses to AZD1222 COVID-19 vaccine (dated by TCRdb to the early 2020s). Regarding the study in general: AZD1222 recipients given second doses at about 4 weeks or at about 12 weeks were pooled, since spike-specific TCR depth and breadth were not found to differ between the two schedules. TCR sequencing was performed for 230 to 250 trial participants, of whom around 210 were given two doses of AZD1222 and 26 were given two doses of MenACWY control vaccine. Enrollment into the trials was organized by age into subgroups of 18-55, 56-69 and 70-plus years, and those subgroups contained 148, 28 and 57 TCR-sequenced participants, respectively.

Worth noting for this clone: There is no known antigen for this receptor. The sample holds no much larger clone one base away, and base qualities are not on file.

Results the study describes overall, beyond this receptor: Reportedly, close to half of the unique spike-specific TCRs recognized epitopes lying outside the regions that are mutated in the B.1.351 and B.1.1.7 variants. Participants were mostly white British, with more females than males. The authors suggested clonal diversity may have been underestimated. Because no day 14 peak-response samples were available, the repertoires could be characterized only after the peak T cell response. CD4 TCRs associated with the vaccine covered the entire spike protein, and the dominant responses were in regions 160-218 and 743-854. The 56-69-year group was small, and its depth increase did not reach significance, likely because of low power. A significant rise in spike-specific TCR breadth and depth was observed after two AZD1222 doses relative to day 0 and relative to MenACWY recipients. Conclusions about previously exposed vaccinees were limited because only a handful of AZD1222 recipients were SARS-CoV-2 seropositive at baseline.

After removal of 0 bases from V and 3 bases from J, the junction retains 9 bases not matched to a gene. Reading from cysteine to phenylalanine, the CDR3 counts 16 amino acids. Just the 48-base CDR3 DNA is kept, in frame starting at base 1. CDR1 and CDR2, per the germline V gene (reference sequence), are SGHNT and YYREEE. The meaning of the sample's time point label: baseline before first vaccination. The vaccinee samples were drawn from two UK trials, COV001 and COV002, one of which was a single-blind randomized controlled phase 2/3 trial testing AZD1222 (ChAdOx1 nCoV-19) in healthy adults. For TCRbeta chain sequencing, PBMC samples from trial participants were taken at day 0 and at day 28 after the second dose. The CDR3 regions of human TCRbeta chains were analyzed by immunosequencing. As for the authors' bioinformatics: TCRs in the repertoires were matched against a reference library of SARS-CoV-2-specific TCRs that had been generated with the MIRA antigen-specificity platform. Breadth was defined as the fraction of unique TCRs that were SARS-CoV-2-associated, and depth was defined as the fraction of total T cells that were SARS-CoV-2-associated. Using the MIRA data, every spike-specific TCR was mapped to the spike region that the TCR reacted to and assigned to either a CD4 or a CD8 class. Log10-transformed breadth and depth values were compared by one-way ANOVA with Sidak's multiple comparisons tests. Imported from immuneACCESS, the table was reduced by TCRdb to in-frame sequences with V and J called. These copies leave out some clones; in studies compared against another copy, an unresolved V gene accounts for under half, and the cause of the remainder is not known. The DNA was the basis for D and trimming; V, J and clone size are from that table. The sample table shows about 53,000 clones, and 84% are seen once. About a quarter of the sample belongs to the ten largest clones.

The sequence is built from TRBV5-4 and TRBJ2-7; 7 bases in the junction line up with TRBD2. This sequence originates from an adult in good health. Source: peripheral blood, taken on day 0 of AZD1222 vaccination. The nucleotides read TGTGCCAGCAGCTTGGAGGGCGGGAGATTCGGCTACGAGCAGTACTTC. It specifies CASSLEGGRFGYEQYF.